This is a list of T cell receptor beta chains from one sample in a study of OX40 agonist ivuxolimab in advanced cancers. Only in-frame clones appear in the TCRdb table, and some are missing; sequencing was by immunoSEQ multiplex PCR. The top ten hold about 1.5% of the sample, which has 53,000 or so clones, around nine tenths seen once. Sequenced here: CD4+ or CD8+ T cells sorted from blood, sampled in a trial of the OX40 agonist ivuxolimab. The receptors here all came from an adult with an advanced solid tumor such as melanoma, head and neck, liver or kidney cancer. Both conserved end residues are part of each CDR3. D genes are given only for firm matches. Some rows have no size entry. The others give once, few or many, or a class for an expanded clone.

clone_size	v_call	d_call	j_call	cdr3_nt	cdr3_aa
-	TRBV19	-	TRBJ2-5	TGTGCCAGTAGTACCATAGGGAGAACCATGGGGGAGACCCAGTACTTC	CASSTIGRTMGETQYF
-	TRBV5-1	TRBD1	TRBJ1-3	TGCGCCAGCAGCTTGGTCCGGACAGGTGCTGGGAACACCATATATTTT	CASSLVRTGAGNTIYF
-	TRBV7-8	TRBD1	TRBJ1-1	TGTGCCAGCAGCGGTCGACAGGGGGCGCCGGTAGCTTTCTTT	CASSGRQGAPVAFF
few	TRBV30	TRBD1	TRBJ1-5	TGTGCCTGGGCCACACCGGACAGGGGCCAGCCCCAGCATTTT	CAWATPDRGQPQHF
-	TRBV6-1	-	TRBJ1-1	TGTGCCAGCAGTGAAGGGCCAGTGGGGGGAGGGACTGAAGCTTTCTTT	CASSEGPVGGGTEAFF
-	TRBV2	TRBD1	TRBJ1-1	TGTGCCAGCAGGGAGCTGGGACAGAGATCTGGCACTGAAGCTTTCTTT	CASRELGQRSGTEAFF
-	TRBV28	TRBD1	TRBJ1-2	TGTGCCAGCAGTGAGACAGGGTCTAACTATGGCTACACCTTC	CASSETGSNYGYTF
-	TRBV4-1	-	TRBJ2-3	TGCGCCAGCAGCCAATCTGCCACGGTAGATACGCAGTATTTT	CASSQSATVDTQYF
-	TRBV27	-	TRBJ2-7	TGTGCCAGCAGTCCCCGGGGCCCTTACGAGCAGTACTTC	CASSPRGPYEQYF
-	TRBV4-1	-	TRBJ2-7	TGCGCCAGCAGCCAAGATGAGTCCTACGAGCAGTACTTC	CASSQDESYEQYF
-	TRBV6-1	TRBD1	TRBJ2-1	TGTGCCGCGATGGGACAGGGGATCGGGAATGAGCAGTTCTTC	CAAMGQGIGNEQFF
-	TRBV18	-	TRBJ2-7	TGTGCCAGCTCACCACCGACGCTCTACGAGCAGTACTTC	CASSPPTLYEQYF
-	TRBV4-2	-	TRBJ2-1	TGTGCCAGCAGCCAGGGGAACCTGGGAGGTGAGCAGTTCTTC	CASSQGNLGGEQFF
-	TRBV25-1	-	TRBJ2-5	TGTGCCAGCAGCCTGACTACCCCTGGACAAGAGACCCAGTACTTC	CASSLTTPGQETQYF
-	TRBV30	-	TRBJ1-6	TGTGCCTGGAGTCAGGGTTATATTTCACCCCTCCACTTT	CAWSQGYISPLHF
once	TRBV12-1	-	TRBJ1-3	TGTGCCAGCAGCTTTTGGACAACTGGAAACACCATATATTTT	CASSFWTTGNTIYF
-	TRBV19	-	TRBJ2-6	TGTGCCAGTAGTCCTCGGACAGCGAGCTCTGGGGCCAACGTCCTGACTTTC	CASSPRTASSGANVLTF
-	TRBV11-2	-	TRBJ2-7	TGTGCCAGCAGCTTAGATGGACAGAAGTTCTACGAGCAGTACTTC	CASSLDGQKFYEQYF
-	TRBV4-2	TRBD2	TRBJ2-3	TGTGCCAGCAGCCAAGAAGGGATCTCGAGTCTGCGGGGGGTGACAGATACGCAGTATTTT	CASSQEGISSLRGVTDTQYF
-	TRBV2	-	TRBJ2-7	TGTGCCAGCACCGGTCGAGGGGTGGGTGGGGAGCAGTACTTC	CASTGRGVGGEQYF
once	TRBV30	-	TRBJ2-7	TGTGCCTGGAAAGGGCCGACCTACGAGCAGTACTTC	CAWKGPTYEQYF
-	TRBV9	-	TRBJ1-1	TGTGCCAGCAGCGTAGACCTCGGGGTGGGACGTGAAGCTTTCTTT	CASSVDLGVGREAFF
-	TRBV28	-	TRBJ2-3	TGTGCCAGCAGTCCGATTGAGGTCGCGACGCAGTATTTT	CASSPIEVATQYF
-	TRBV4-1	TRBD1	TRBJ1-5	TGCGCCAGCAGCCAAGTCCCGGGACAGGGGCGCAATCAGCCCCAGCATTTT	CASSQVPGQGRNQPQHF
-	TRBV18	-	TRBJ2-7	TGTGCCAGCTCACCCCTGGGAACCCGAAGCTCCTACGAGCAGTACTTC	CASSPLGTRSSYEQYF
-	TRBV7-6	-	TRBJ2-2	TGTGCCAGCAGCTTAACGACCGACCTGAACACCGGGGAGCTGTTTTTT	CASSLTTDLNTGELFF
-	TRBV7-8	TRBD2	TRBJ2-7	TGTGCCAGCAGCCGCACGACCGGGACTAGTTCCTACGAGCAGTACTTC	CASSRTTGTSSYEQYF
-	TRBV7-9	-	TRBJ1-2	TGTGCCAGCAGCCCGAGGGGGGGGGCGGTTATTGAGAATGGCTACACCTTC	CASSPRGGAVIENGYTF
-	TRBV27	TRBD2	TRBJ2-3	TGTGCCAGCAAATTCCGGGGGGGCGGCACAGATACGCAGTATTTT	CASKFRGGGTDTQYF
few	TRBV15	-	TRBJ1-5	TGTGCCACCAGCAGAGAGGAGGGTTCGGGCAATCAGCCCCAGCATTTT	CATSREEGSGNQPQHF
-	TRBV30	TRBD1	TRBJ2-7	TGTGCCGCTTCCGGGGACAGGACCTACGAGCAGTACTTC	CAASGDRTYEQYF
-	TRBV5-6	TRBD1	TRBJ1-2	TGTGCCAGCAGTTTCGGACAGGACTATGGCTACACCTTC	CASSFGQDYGYTF
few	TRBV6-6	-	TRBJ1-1	TGTGCCAGCCGGGGTCAAGGGGAAGCTTTCTTT	CASRGQGEAFF
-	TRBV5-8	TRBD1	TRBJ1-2	TGTGCCAGCAGCTTGGTGGGGACAGGGCCCTATGGCTACACCTTC	CASSLVGTGPYGYTF
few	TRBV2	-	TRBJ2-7	TGTGCCAGCAGTGTGGGGCAGTCCTACGAGCAGTACTTC	CASSVGQSYEQYF
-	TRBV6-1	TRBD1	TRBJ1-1	TGTGCCAGCAGGAGAGCAGGGGGCGCGGACACTGAAGCTTTCTTT	CASRRAGGADTEAFF
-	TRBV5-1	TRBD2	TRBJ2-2	TGCGCCAGCAGCCCCATTAGCGGGGGGGCTATCACCGGGGAGCTGTTTTTT	CASSPISGGAITGELFF
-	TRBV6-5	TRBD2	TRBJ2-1	TGTGCCAGCCGGGGGGAACATAAGCAGTTCTTC	CASRGEHKQFF
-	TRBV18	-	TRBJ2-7	TGTGCCAGCTCACGGACCGGGACCTACACCTACGAGCAGTACTTC	CASSRTGTYTYEQYF
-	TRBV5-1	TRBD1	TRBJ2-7	TGCGCCAGCAGGCTTGAAAGGACAGGGGTTTACGAGCAGTACTTC	CASRLERTGVYEQYF
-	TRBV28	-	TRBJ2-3	TGTGCCAGCAGCGCTGCGGGGCTTAGCACAGATACGCAGTATTTT	CASSAAGLSTDTQYF
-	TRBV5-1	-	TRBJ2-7	TGCGCCAGCAGCTTAAATGTTAACGGGGGCGAGCAGTACTTC	CASSLNVNGGEQYF
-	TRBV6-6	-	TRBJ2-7	TGTGCCAGCAGTGACGGGACCGCGGGCCAGTACTTC	CASSDGTAGQYF
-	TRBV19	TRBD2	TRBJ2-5	TGTGCCAGTAGCCATAGGACTAGCGGGAGGGATGAGACCCAGTACTTC	CASSHRTSGRDETQYF
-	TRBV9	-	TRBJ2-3	TGTGCCAGCAGCGTAGGCCCGGGCCCAGATACGCAGTATTTT	CASSVGPGPDTQYF
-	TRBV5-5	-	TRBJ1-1	TGTGCCAGCAGCCTAGGGACACCCCCCACTGAAGCTTTCTTT	CASSLGTPPTEAFF
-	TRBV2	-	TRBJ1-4	TGTGCCAGCAGCCTCGAGCTTGCAACTAATGAAAAACTGTTTTTT	CASSLELATNEKLFF
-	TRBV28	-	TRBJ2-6	TGTGCCAGCAGTTTATTGGGGCCTGGGGCCAACGTCCTGACTTTC	CASSLLGPGANVLTF
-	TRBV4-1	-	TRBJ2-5	TGCGCCAGCAGCCAAGGGGGTAGGGGACAGACCCAGTACTTC	CASSQGGRGQTQYF
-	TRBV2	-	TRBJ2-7	TGTGCCAGCAGAGCGACAAGGACGGGCGAGCAGTACTTC	CASRATRTGEQYF
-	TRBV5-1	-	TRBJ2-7	TGCGCCAGCAGCTTGGACAGGGCCGAGCAGTACTTC	CASSLDRAEQYF
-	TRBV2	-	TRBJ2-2	TGTGCCAGCACAATGGCAGGCGGGGAGCTGTTTTTT	CASTMAGGELFF